Shown below are 9 T cell receptor beta chains from a single sample sequenced in a study of tumor-infiltrating lymphocytes in primary liver carcinoma. For each extraction, RNA and DNA were obtained together from roughly 20-30 mg of unsorted bulk tissue. Starting from around 510 ng of total RNA, TCR beta cDNA was produced with a primer in the constant region. What produced the TCR beta libraries was three nested multiplex PCR rounds using slightly modified ARM-PCR. The opening two PCR rounds, approximately 10 cycles each, paired TRBV1-TRBV30 forward primers with a C-beta reverse primer. MiXCR, run by TCRdb on the multiplex PCR reads, gives a single entry per CDR3 protein. The data show more than 85,000 distinct CDR3 sequences, roughly 80% seen once. Sequencing used liver tumor tissue from sampling region 3. The sample's subset: tumor region T3, left-lateral pole. These TCRs come from a man aged 35 to 55 with primary liver carcinoma and hepatitis B virus infection.

This clonotype was observed at least ten times. The chain joins TRBV2 to TRBJ2-3; D might be TRBD2 (5 bases). V was pared by 7 bases and J by 4 bases, with 24 bases between. CDR1 SNHLY and CDR2 FYNNEI come from the germline V gene. The CDR3 is 17 amino acids. The CDR3 sequence: CASKGGGTSIIADTQYF. The CDR3 bases are TGTGCCAGCAAAGGAGGTGGAACTAGTATAATCGCAGATACGCAGTATTTT.

Comment on this clonotype: The CDR3 does not close with the conserved phenylalanine or tryptophan, likely indicating a read error. The chain combines TRBV6-1 with TRBJ2-2; possibly TRBD1 for D (6 bases). CDR1 and CDR2 (germline): MNHNS, SASEGT. The CDR3 contains 17 residues. V lost 6 bases and J 4 bases, leaving 21 bases between the germline ends. CDR3 sequence reads: CASRDTPWGRITGELFL. The CDR3 DNA reads as TGTGCCAGCAGAGACACACCGTGGGGGCGGATCACCGGGGAGCTGTTTTTA.

As to this clonotype: Mismatch with germline at one junction end may stem from a read error. The V gene is TRBV11-1, the J gene TRBJ2-4; 13 bases line up with TRBD2. The germline gives CDR1 SGHAT, CDR2 FQDESV (reference sequence). The CDR3 has 17 residues. The CDR3 nucleotides are TGTGCTAGCAGCTTTCCCGGGACTAGCGGGACCAAATACATTGAGTATTTC. Its protein is CASSFPGTSGTKYIEYF.

This clonotype appeared many times. This sequence joins TRBV28 and TRBJ1-5; TRBD1 is a possible D gene (6 bases). The CDR3 has 14 amino acids. Germline V gene lookup returns CDR1 MDHEN and CDR2 SYDVKM. Between the trimmed V and J ends, which lost 5 bases and 2 bases, there was a span of 10 bases. In DNA, the CDR3 is TGTGCCAGCAGTCGGACAGTTGGCAATCAGCCCCAGCATTTT. As protein: CASSRTVGNQPQHF.

A note on this clonotype: An end of the junction differs from the germline gene, which may be a read error. The chain is built from TRBV29-1 and TRBJ1-2; a weak D match, TRBD1 (6 bases). The CDR3 has 13 residues. Germline loops: CDR1 SQVTM, CDR2 ANQGSEA. The CDR3 sequence: CNVNRDKTPGYTF. The CDR3, as DNA: TGCAACGTTAACCGGGACAAGACCCCCGGCTACACCTTC. Full variable domain (remainder filled in from reference TRBV29-1 and TRBJ1-2): SAVISQKPSRDICQRGTSLTIQCQVDSQVTMMFWYRQQPGQSLTLIATANQGSEATYESGFVIDKFPISRPNLTFSTLTVSNMSPEDSSIYLCNVNRDKTPGYTFGSGTRLTVV.

Regarding this clonotype: A read error may account for a junction end that differs from germline. The V gene is TRBV28, the J gene TRBJ2-7; TRBD1 agrees at 7 bases. The CDR3 runs to 13 residues. Germline values: CDR1 MDHEN, CDR2 SYDVKM. The CDR3 nucleotides read TGTACCAGCAGTCTCGGACAGGACTACGAGCAGTACTTC. Amino acid sequence: CTSSLGQDYEQYF.

This sequence joins TRBV29-1 and TRBJ2-1; D may be TRBD2 (5 bases). The CDR3 totals 13 residues. Trimming removed 4 bases from V and 6 bases from J, with 13 bases in between. CDR1 and CDR2 (germline): SQVTM, ANQGSEA. The DNA of the CDR3 is TGCAGCGTTGTGGGGAGAGTCACCAATGAGCAGTTCTTC. Its protein product is CSVVGRVTNEQFF.

As concerns this clonotype: It is likely a read error, because the conserved phenylalanine at the end of the CDR3 is missing. The limits of the CDR3 on the DNA are not certain, so only TCRdb's listed CDR3 is given. The chain combines TRBV7-9 with TRBJ2-5; the table's D call, TRBD1, has no DNA check behind it. Per the germline V gene, CDR1 is SEHNR and CDR2 is FQNEAQ (reference sequence). The CDR3 is 15 amino acids in total, end residues counted. CDR3 protein: CASSFWTGGEETRYI.

This clonotype was found a few times. A read error is possible here, since a much larger clone lies one base away. The rearrangement joins TRBV7-3 to TRBJ2-2; the D is unclear. The CDR3 is 14 amino acids. Germline assignment: CDR1 SGHTA and CDR2 FQGTGA. Written as DNA, the CDR3 is TGTGTCAGCAGCTTAGATCCTCACACCGGGGAGCTGTTTTTT. Its protein product is CVSSLDPHTGELFF.